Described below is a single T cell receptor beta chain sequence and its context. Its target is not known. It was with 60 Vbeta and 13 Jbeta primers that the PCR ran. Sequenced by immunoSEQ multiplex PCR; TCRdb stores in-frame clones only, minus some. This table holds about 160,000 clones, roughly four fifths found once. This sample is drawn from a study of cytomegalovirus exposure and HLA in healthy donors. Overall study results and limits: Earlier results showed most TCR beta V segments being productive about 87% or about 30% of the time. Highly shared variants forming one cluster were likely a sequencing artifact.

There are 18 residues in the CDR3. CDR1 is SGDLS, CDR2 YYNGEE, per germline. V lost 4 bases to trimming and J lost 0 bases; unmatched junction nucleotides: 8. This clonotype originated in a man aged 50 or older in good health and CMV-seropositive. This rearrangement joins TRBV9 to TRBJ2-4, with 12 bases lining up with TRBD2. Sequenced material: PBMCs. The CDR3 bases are TGTGCCAGCAGCCCTAGCGGGGGGGCCGAGGAAGCCAAAAACATTCAGTACTTC. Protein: CASSPSGGAEEAKNIQYF.